This section outlines one T cell receptor beta chain sequence together with its context. The specificity of this receptor is unknown. No clone much larger than this one lies a single base away; base qualities are absent. This entry comes from a study of blood T cell repertoires in COVID-19 (dated by TCRdb to the early 2020s). About the full investigation: The collaborator samples originated in the United States, Italy and Spain and spanned the acute and convalescent phases of COVID-19. The material from the prospective study consisted of cDNA or gDNA derived from T cells, B-cell-depleted T cells, or PBMCs. Subjects who had been exposed to COVID-19, were actively infected with it, or had recovered from it provided the deeply sampled blood TCRbeta repertoires that made up the dataset. The repertoires were released in a freely available public database meant as a resource for research on the immune response to SARS-CoV-2. Where available, HLA class I and class II types were taken from metadata supplied by the sample provider and were not determined by assay-based typing. Samples came from the ongoing ImmuneRACE study (first 160 participants) plus 1,254 subjects from 6 global collaborators. Sample metadata almost always included a de-identified subject ID, COVID-19 status, age in years and sex. The investigation overall reported the following: Clinical and demographic metadata were provided uncurated, with the amount varying by source and participant.

The CDR3 has 16 amino acids, counting the end cysteine and phenylalanine. CDR3 DNA is the only sequence kept; it has 48 bases, read in frame from the first base. V is clipped by 0 bases and J by 5 bases, and the sequence between their germline boundaries is 12 bases long. CDR1 and CDR2 were assigned from the germline V gene as KGHDR and SFDVKD. Each collaborating institution followed its own protocols to collect whole blood in K2EDTA tubes. For TCRbeta analysis, collaborator samples were shipped as frozen whole blood, as isolated PBMCs, or as DNA extracted from either sample type. The immunoSEQ Assay, a bias-controlled multiplex PCR, was used to amplify TCRbeta CDR3 regions from genomic DNA. In the source study's methods: The number of nucleated cells in each sample was estimated by amplification of reference gene primers within the assay. Sequence reads were collapsed and filtered to measure the absolute abundance of every unique TCRbeta CDR3 rearrangement. Productive Simpson clonality was computed per sample as the square root of Simpson's diversity index over productive rearrangements. Here the immuneACCESS table is served through TCRdb, limited to in-frame sequences with V and J called. Missing clones are a known gap in these copies; in checked studies unresolved V genes cover under half, and the rest lacks a known reason. That table is the source of V, J and clone size, and D and trimming were worked out from the DNA. Within this sample are 310,000 or so clones, with more than 85% of them counted one time only. The ten top clones hold over 1% of the sample.

The clonotype was recovered from a man in his sixties or seventies with acute or convalescent COVID-19. The sample taken for sequencing was peripheral blood. The rearranged segments are TRBV24-1 and TRBJ2-2, with TRBD1 as a weak D call on 6 bases. The CDR3 in this case is CATSDLVGARTGELFF. The base sequence is TGTGCCACCAGTGATTTGGTGGGGGCGAGAACCGGGGAGCTGTTTTTT.